A selection of T cell receptor beta chains follows, all from one sample in a study of T cell responses to AZD1222 COVID-19 vaccine. Method: immunoSEQ multiplex PCR; TCRdb's copy keeps in-frame clones and lacks some. The table shows some 130,000 clones, with around 85% occurring only once. The sample here was peripheral blood, taken on day 0 of AZD1222 vaccination. The receptors shown here come from an adult in good health. CDR3s include the opening cysteine and the closing phenylalanine or tryptophan. A D gene is named only where the DNA matches it firmly. Some rows mark clone size as missing; the rest say once, few, many or name a class of expanded clone.

CDR3 length,V gene,clone size,D gene,J gene,CDR3 protein,CDR3 DNA
13,TRBV3-1/TRBV3-2,.,.,TRBJ1-1,CASSQERGTEAFF,TGTGCCAGCAGCCAAGAAAGGGGCACTGAAGCTTTCTTT
15,TRBV11-2,few,TRBD1,TRBJ1-1,CASSRGQGINTEAFF,TGTGCCAGCAGCCGAGGACAGGGAATAAACACTGAAGCTTTCTTT
13,TRBV2,.,.,TRBJ1-2,CASSPGRPYGYTF,TGTGCCAGCAGTCCGGGACGGCCCTATGGCTACACCTTC
14,TRBV28,.,TRBD1,TRBJ1-2,CASSITGTDYGYTF,TGTGCCAGCAGCATTACCGGGACAGACTATGGCTACACCTTC
14,TRBV9,.,.,TRBJ2-2,CASSVVTSGGELFF,TGTGCCAGCAGCGTAGTAACCTCCGGCGGGGAGCTGTTTTTT
15,TRBV28,.,.,TRBJ2-4,CASTLGGGAKNIQYF,TGTGCCAGCACCTTGGGCGGAGGGGCCAAAAACATTCAGTACTTC
16,TRBV30,.,TRBD1,TRBJ2-3,CACLLRDRGFTDTQYF,TGTGCCTGTCTACTCCGGGACAGGGGTTTCACAGATACGCAGTATTTT
13,TRBV30,.,.,TRBJ1-4,CAWRPGTNEKLFF,TGTGCCTGGAGGCCAGGGACTAATGAAAAACTGTTTTTT
18,TRBV7-3,.,.,TRBJ2-2,CASSFRSLDRRNTGELFF,TGTGCCAGCAGTTTTCGCTCCCTTGACAGGAGAAACACCGGGGAGCTGTTTTTT
12,TRBV29-1,.,TRBD1,TRBJ1-3,CSAGDRGNTIYF,TGCAGCGCCGGGGACAGGGGAAACACCATATATTTT
13,TRBV14,.,.,TRBJ1-1,CASSRGPREVAFF,TGTGCCAGCAGCCGAGGACCCAGGGAGGTGGCTTTCTTT
16,TRBV19,.,TRBD1,TRBJ2-7,CASSSQGGQGSHEQYF,TGTGCCAGTTCATCCCAAGGGGGACAGGGGTCCCACGAGCAGTACTTC
15,TRBV15,.,TRBD2,TRBJ2-1,CATSPGTSGYNEQFF,TGTGCCACCAGTCCCGGGACTAGCGGTTACAATGAGCAGTTCTTC
13,TRBV2,.,.,TRBJ1-1,CASSAHQGTEAFF,TGTGCCAGCAGTGCCCACCAGGGCACTGAAGCTTTCTTT
19,TRBV13,.,TRBD1,TRBJ2-7,CASSKPGTGETSGYYEQYF,TGTGCCAGCAGCAAACCCGGGACAGGGGAAACTAGTGGATACTACGAGCAGTACTTC
13,TRBV7-8,.,.,TRBJ1-1,CASSATRRTEAFF,TGTGCCAGCAGCGCCACACGTCGGACTGAAGCTTTCTTT
15,TRBV7-8,once,TRBD2,TRBJ2-1,CASSLGLAGVGEQFF,TGTGCCAGCAGCTTAGGGCTAGCGGGAGTTGGTGAGCAGTTCTTC
15,TRBV2,.,.,TRBJ2-7,CASSGGAWSSYEQYF,TGTGCCAGCAGTGGGGGGGCGTGGAGCTCCTACGAGCAGTACTTC